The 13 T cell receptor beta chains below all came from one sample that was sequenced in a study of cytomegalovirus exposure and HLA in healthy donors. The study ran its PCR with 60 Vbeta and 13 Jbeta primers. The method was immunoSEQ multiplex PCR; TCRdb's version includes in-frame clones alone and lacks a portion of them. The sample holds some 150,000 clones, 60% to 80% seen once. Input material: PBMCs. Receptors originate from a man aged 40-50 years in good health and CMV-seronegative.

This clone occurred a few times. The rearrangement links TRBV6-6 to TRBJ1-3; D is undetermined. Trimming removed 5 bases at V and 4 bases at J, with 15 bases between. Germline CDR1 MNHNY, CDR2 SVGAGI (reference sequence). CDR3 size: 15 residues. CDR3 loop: CASSKTTGGGNTIYF. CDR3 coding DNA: TGTGCCAGCAGTAAAACTACGGGTGGGGGAAACACCATATATTTT.

CDR3 DNA sequence: TGTGCCAGCAGTTTAACCAGGGAGGGGAAGTTCTTC. Translated: CASSLTREGKFF. The genes are TRBV28 and TRBJ2-1; TRBD2 matches at 7 bases. Trimming took 2 bases from V and 14 from J; bases not matched to a gene: 6. The germline V gene encodes CDR1 MDHEN and CDR2 SYDVKM. The CDR3 runs to 12 residues.

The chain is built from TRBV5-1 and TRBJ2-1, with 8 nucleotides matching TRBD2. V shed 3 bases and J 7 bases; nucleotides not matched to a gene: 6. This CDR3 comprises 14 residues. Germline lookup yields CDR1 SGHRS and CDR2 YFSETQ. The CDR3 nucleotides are TGCGCCAGCAGCTCCCCCCGACTAGCGAATGAGCAGTTCTTC. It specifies CASSSPRLANEQFF.

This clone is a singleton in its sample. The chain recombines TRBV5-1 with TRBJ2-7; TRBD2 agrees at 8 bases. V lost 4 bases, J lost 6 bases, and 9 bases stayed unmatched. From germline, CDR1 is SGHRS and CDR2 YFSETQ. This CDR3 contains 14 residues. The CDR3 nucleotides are TGCGCCAGCAGCCGGTCTCTCGGGAGGGTCGAGCAGTACTTC. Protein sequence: CASSRSLGRVEQYF.

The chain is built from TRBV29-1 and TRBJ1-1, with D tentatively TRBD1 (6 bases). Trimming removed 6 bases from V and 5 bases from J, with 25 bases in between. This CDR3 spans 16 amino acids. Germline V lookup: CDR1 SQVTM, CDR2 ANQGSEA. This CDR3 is CSVESKQGEPTTEAFF. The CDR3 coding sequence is TGCAGCGTCGAATCTAAACAGGGTGAGCCGACGACTGAAGCTTTCTTT. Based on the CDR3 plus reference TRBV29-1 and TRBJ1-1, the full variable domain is SAVISQKPSRDICQRGTSLTIQCQVDSQVTMMFWYRQQPGQSLTLIATANQGSEATYESGFVIDKFPISRPNLTFSTLTVSNMSPEDSSIYLCSVESKQGEPTTEAFFGQGTRLTVV.

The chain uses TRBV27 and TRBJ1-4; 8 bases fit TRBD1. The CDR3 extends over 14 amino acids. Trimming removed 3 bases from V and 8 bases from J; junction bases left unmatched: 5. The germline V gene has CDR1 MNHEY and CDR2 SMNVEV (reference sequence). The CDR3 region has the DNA TGTGCCAGCAGTTTGGGACAGGATGGAGAAAAACTGTTTTTT. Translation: CASSLGQDGEKLFF.

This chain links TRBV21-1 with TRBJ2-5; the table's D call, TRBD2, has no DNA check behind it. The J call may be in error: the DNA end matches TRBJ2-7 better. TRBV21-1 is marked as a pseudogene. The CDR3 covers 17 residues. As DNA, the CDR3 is TGTGCCAGCAGCAAAGGGTGGAGTAGCGGGGACTACTACGAGCAGTACTTC. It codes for CASSKGWSSGDYYEQYF.

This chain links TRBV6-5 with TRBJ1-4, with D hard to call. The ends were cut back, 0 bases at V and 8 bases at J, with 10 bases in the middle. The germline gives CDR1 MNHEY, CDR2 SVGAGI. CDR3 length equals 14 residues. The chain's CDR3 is CASSYSEREEKLFF. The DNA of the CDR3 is TGTGCCAGCAGTTACTCGGAGAGGGAGGAAAAACTGTTTTTT.

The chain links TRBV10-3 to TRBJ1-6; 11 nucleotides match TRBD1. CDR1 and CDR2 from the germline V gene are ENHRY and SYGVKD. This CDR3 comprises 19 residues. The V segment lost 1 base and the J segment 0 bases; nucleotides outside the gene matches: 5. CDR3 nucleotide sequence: TGTGCCATCAGTGAGTTGGGACAGGGGGGTTACTCCTATAATTCACCCCTCCACTTT. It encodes CAISELGQGGYSYNSPLHF.

CDR3 DNA sequence: TGTGCCAGCAGGGTACCCGGGACAGGGATCGAAAAACTGTTTTTT. Residues: CASRVPGTGIEKLFF. The rearrangement uses TRBV11-2 and TRBJ1-4; the match to TRBD1 covers 9 bases. The CDR3 has 15 residues. Looked up from germline, CDR1 is SGHAT and CDR2 is FQNNGV. J gave up 8 bases and V 6 bases, and 10 bases lay outside the gene matches.

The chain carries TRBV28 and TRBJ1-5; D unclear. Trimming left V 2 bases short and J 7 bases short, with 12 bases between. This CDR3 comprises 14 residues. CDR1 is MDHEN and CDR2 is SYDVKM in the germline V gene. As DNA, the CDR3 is TGTGCCAGCAGTTTACGACAAACTGGGCAGCCCCAGCATTTT. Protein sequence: CASSLRQTGQPQHF.

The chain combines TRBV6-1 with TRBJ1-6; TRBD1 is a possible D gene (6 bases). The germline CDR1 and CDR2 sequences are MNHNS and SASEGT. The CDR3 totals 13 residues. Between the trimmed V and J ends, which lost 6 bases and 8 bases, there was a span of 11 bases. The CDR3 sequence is CASRTGLDSPLHF. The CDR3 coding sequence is TGTGCCAGCAGGACAGGATTAGATTCACCCCTCCACTTT.

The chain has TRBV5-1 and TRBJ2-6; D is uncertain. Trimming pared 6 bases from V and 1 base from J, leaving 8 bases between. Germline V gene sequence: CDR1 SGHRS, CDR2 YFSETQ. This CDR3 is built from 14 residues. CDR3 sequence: CASTDLSGANVLTF. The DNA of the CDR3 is TGCGCCAGCACCGACTTATCTGGGGCCAACGTCCTGACTTTC.